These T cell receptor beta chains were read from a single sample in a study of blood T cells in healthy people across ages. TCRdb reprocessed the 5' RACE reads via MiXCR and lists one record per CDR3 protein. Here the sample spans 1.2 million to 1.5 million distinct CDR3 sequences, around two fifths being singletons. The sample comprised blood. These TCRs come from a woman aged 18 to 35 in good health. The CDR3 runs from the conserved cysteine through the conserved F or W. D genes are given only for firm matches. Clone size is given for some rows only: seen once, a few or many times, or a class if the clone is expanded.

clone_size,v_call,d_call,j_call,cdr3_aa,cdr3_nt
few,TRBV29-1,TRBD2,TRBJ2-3,CSVSLAGDTDTQYF,TGCAGCGTTTCACTAGCGGGGGACACAGATACGCAGTATTTT
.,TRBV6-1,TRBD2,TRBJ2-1,CASSDANAGTSVGEQFF,TGTGCCAGCAGTGATGCAAATGCGGGTACTAGCGTTGGTGAGCAGTTCTTC
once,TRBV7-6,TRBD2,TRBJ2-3,CASSESSGADTQYF,TGTGCCAGCAGCGAATCAAGCGGGGCAGATACGCAGTATTTT
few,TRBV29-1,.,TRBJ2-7,CSVGATNYEQYF,TGCAGCGTTGGGGCGACCAACTACGAGCAGTACTTC
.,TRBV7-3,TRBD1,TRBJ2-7,CASSFKQGPYNEQYF,TGTGCCAGCAGCTTTAAACAGGGGCCCTACAATGAGCAGTACTTC
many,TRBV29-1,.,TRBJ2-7,CSVFTHEQYF,TGCAGCGTTTTTACCCACGAGCAGTACTTC
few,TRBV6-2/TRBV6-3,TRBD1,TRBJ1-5,CASTYRGSNQPQHF,TGTGCCAGCACCTACAGGGGTAGCAATCAGCCCCAGCATTTT
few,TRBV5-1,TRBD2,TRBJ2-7,CASSRTSGIYEQYF,TGCGCCAGCAGCCGGACTAGCGGGATCTACGAGCAGTACTTC
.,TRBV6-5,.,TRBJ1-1,CASISPGRDQAFF,TGTGCCAGCATCTCCCCGGGACGGGACCAAGCTTTCTTT
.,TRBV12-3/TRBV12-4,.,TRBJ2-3,CASSLVAGVSTDTQYF,TGTGCCAGCAGTTTAGTGGCAGGGGTATCGACAGATACGCAGTATTTT
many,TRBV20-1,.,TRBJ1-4,CSAPLSGDLNEKLFF,TGCAGTGCGCCACTTTCAGGCGACCTTAATGAAAAACTGTTTTTT
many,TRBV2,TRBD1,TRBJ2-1,CASSSTRTGGVNEQFF,TGTGCCAGCAGTTCTACCAGGACAGGGGGGGTCAATGAGCAGTTCTTC
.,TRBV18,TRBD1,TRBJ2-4,CASSPTGFLAKNIQYF,TGTGCCAGCTCACCGACAGGGTTTCTAGCCAAAAACATTCAGTACTTC
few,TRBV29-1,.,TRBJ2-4,CSVEDGGGAKNIQYF,TGCAGCGTTGAAGATGGGGGGGGCGCAAAAAACATTCAGTACTTC
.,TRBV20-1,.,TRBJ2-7,CSARGGATYNEQYF,TGCAGTGCTAGAGGAGGGGCCACTTACAATGAGCAGTACTTC
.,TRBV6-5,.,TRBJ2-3,CASSYSGARADTQYF,TGTGCCAGCAGTTACTCAGGGGCTCGGGCAGATACGCAGTATTTT
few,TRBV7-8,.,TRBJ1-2,CASSFFPVRDGDYTF,TGTGCCAGCAGCTTTTTCCCCGTCCGGGACGGGGACTACACCTTC
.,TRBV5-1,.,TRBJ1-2,CASSPDSEANYGYTF,TGCGCCAGCAGCCCGGACAGTGAAGCTAACTATGGCTACACCTTC
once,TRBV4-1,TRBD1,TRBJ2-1,CASSQDWTGFYNEQFF,TGCGCCAGCAGCCAAGATTGGACAGGGTTCTACAATGAGCAGTTCTTC
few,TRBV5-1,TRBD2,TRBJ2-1,CASSLEASGRGYEQFF,TGCGCCAGCAGCTTGGAGGCCAGCGGGAGGGGCTATGAGCAGTTCTTC
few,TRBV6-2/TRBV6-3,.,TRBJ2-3,CASSRWSGTDTQYF,TGTGCCAGCAGCCGATGGAGCGGCACAGATACGCAGTATTTT
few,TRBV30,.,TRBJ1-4,CAWNRQNEKLFF,TGTGCCTGGAATAGACAGAATGAAAAACTGTTTTTT